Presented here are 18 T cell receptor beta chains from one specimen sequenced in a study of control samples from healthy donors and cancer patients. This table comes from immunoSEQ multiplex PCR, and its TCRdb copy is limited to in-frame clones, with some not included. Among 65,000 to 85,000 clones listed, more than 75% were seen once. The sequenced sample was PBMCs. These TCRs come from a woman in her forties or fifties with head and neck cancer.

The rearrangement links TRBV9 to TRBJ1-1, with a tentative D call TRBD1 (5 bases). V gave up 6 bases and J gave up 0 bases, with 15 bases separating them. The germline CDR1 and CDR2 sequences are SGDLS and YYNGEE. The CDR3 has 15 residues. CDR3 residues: CASKGLQELNTEAFF. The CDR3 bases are TGTGCCAGCAAGGGACTACAGGAGCTGAACACTGAAGCTTTCTTT.

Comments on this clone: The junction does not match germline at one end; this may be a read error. CDR3 DNA sequence: TGCGCCCGCAGCCGACTCCGACAGGGAGGTACCGGGGCCAACGTCCTGACTTTC. Amino acid sequence: CARSRLRQGGTGANVLTF. V and J are TRBV5-1 and TRBJ2-6; D may be TRBD1 (7 bases). The CDR3 is 18 residues long. CDR1 and CDR2 from the germline V gene are SGHRS and YFSETQ. Full variable domain (missing parts from reference TRBV5-1 and TRBJ2-6): KAGVTQTPRYLIKTRGQQVTLSCSPISGHRSVSWYQQTPGQGLQFLFEYFSETQRNKGNFPGRFSGRQFSNSRSEMNVSTLELGDSALYLCARSRLRQGGTGANVLTFGAGSRLTVL.

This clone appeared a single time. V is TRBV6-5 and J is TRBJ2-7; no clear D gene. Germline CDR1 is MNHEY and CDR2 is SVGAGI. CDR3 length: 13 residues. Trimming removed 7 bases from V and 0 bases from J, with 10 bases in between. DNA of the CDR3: TGTGCCAGCAATCGAAGGAGCTCCTACGAGCAGTACTTC. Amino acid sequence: CASNRRSSYEQYF.

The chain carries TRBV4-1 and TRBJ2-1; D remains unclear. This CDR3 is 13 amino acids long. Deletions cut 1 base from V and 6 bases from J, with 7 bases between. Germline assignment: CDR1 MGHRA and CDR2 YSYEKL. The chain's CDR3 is CASSQVAINEQFF. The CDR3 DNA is TGCGCCAGCAGCCAAGTAGCCATCAATGAGCAGTTCTTC.

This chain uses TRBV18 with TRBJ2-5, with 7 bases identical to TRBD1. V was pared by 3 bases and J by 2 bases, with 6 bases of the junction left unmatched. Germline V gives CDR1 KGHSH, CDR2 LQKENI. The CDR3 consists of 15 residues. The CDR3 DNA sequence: TGTGCCAGCTCACCCCTACCGGGACAGCAAGAGACCCAGTACTTC. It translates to CASSPLPGQQETQYF.

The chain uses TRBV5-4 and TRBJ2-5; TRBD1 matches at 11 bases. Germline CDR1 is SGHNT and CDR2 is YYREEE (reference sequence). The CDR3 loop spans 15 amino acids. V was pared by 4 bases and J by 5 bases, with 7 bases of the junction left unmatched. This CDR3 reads CASSDRTGGLETQYF. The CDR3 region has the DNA TGTGCCAGCAGCGACAGGACAGGGGGCTTGGAGACCCAGTACTTC.

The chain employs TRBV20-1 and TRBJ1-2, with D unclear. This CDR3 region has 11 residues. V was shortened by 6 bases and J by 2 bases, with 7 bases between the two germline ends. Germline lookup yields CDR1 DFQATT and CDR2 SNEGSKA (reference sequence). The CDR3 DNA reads TGCAGTGCATTCGACAACTATGGCTACACCTTC. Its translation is CSAFDNYGYTF.

The CDR3 DNA follows: TGTGCCAGCAGTGAAATGGGCGGGGTCCAAGAGACCCAGTACTTC. Translated: CASSEMGGVQETQYF. V gene TRBV6-1 combines with J gene TRBJ2-5; possible D gene TRBD2, 6 bases. V gave up 2 bases and J gave up 1 base, with 11 bases separating them. The CDR3 contains 15 residues. CDR1 is MNHNS, CDR2 SASEGT, per germline.

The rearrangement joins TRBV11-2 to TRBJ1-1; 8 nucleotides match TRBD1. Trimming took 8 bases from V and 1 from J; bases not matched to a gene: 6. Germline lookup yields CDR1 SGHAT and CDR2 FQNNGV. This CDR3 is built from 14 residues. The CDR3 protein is CASAQGAKNTEAFF. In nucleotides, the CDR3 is TGTGCCAGCGCCCAGGGGGCCAAGAACACTGAAGCTTTCTTT.

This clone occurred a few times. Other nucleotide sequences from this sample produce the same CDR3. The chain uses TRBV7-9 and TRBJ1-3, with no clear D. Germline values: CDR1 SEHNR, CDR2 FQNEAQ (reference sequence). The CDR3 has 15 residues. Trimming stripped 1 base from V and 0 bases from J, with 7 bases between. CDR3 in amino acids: CASSLVGSSGNTIYF. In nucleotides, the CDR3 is TGTGCCAGCAGCTTAGTTGGGAGCTCTGGAAACACCATATATTTT.

The CDR3 protein is CASGTSGGADETQYF. The DNA for the CDR3 is TGTGCTAGTGGGACCAGCGGGGGGGCCGATGAGACCCAGTACTTC. The V call is TRBV12-5, the J call TRBJ2-5, with 10 bases that match TRBD2. V lost 6 bases and J lost 5; bases outside the gene matches: 9. CDR3 length equals 15 residues. Germline CDR1 LGHNT, CDR2 FRNRAP.

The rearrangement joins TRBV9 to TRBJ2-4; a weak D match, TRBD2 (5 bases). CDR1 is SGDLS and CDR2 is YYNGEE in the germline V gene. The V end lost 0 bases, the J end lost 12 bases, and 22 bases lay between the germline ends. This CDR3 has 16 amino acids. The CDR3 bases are TGTGCCAGCAGCGTAGACCCTAGCCAAACGACGGGTAGTCAGTACTTC. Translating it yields CASSVDPSQTTGSQYF.

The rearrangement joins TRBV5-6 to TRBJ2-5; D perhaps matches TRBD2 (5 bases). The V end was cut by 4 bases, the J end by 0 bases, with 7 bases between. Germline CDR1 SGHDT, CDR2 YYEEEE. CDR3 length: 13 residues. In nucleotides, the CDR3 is TGTGCCAGCAGCCCCGGGAACCAAGAGACCCAGTACTTC. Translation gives CASSPGNQETQYF. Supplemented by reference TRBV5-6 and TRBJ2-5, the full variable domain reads DAGVTQSPTHLIKTRGQQVTLRCSPKSGHDTVSWYQQALGQGPQFIFQYYEEEERQRGNFPDRFSGHQFPNYSSELNVNALLLGDSALYLCASSPGNQETQYFGPGTRLLVL.

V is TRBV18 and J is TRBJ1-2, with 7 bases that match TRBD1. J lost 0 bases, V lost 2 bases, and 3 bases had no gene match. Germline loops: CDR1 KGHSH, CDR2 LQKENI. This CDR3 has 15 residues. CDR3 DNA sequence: TGTGCCAGCTCACCAACAGGGGCTACTAACTATGGCTACACCTTC. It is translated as CASSPTGATNYGYTF. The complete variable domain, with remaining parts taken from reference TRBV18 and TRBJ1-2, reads NAGVMQNPRHLVRRRGQEARLRCSPMKGHSHVYWYRQLPEEGLKFMVYLQKENIIDESGMPKERFSAEFPKEGPSILRIQQVVRGDSAAYFCASSPTGATNYGYTFGSGTRLTVV.

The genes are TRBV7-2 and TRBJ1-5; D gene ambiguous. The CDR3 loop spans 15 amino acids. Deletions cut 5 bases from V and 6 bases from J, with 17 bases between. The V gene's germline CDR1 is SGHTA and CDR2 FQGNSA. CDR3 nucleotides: TGTGCCAGCAGCCTGGAAGGGCATTCTACTCAGCCCCAGCATTTT. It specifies CASSLEGHSTQPQHF.

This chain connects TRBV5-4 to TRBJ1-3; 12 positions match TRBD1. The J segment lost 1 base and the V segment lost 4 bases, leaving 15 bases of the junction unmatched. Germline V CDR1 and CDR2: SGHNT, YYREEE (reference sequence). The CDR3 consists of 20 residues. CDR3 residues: CASSPGGGTGGPLSGNTIYF. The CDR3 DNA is TGTGCCAGCAGCCCCGGAGGTGGGACAGGGGGCCCTCTTTCTGGAAACACCATATATTTT.

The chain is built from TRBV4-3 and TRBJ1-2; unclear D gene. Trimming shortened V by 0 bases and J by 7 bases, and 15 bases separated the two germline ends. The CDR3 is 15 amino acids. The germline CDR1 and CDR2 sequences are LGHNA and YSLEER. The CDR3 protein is CASSQDGIEGFGYTF. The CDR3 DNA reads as TGCGCCAGCAGCCAAGATGGGATCGAGGGTTTTGGCTACACCTTC.

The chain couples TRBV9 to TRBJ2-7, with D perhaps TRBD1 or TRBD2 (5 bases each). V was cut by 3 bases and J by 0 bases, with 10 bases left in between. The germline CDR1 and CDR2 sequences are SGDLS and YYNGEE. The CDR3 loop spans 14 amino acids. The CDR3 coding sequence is TGTGCCAGCAGCGCCGGGACGGACTCCTACGAGCAGTACTTC. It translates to CASSAGTDSYEQYF.